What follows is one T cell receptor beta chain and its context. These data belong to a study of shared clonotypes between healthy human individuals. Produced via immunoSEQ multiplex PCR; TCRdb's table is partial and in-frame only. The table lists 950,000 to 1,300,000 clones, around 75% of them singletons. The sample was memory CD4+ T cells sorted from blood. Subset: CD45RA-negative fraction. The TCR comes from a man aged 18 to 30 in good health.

CDR3 protein: CASSLGGFTHGTEAFF. The CDR3 nucleotides read TGTGCCAGCAGCTTGGGGGGGTTCACTCATGGCACTGAAGCTTTCTTT. This rearrangement joins TRBV7-9 to TRBJ1-1, with D maybe TRBD1 (5 bases). The CDR3 loop spans 16 amino acids. Germline V gene data show CDR1 as SEHNR and CDR2 as FQNEAQ (reference sequence). V was clipped by 3 bases and J by 4 bases, with 18 bases between them. The complete variable domain, with remaining parts taken from reference TRBV7-9 and TRBJ1-1, reads DTGVSQNPRHKITKRGQNVTFRCDPISEHNRLYWYRQTLGQGPEFLTYFQNEAQLEKSRLLSDRFSAERPKGSFSTLEIQRTEQGDSAMYLCASSLGGFTHGTEAFFGQGTRLTVV.